The sample holds a few counts of the clone carrying this T cell receptor (beta chain). The target antigen is unknown. TCRdb independently ran MiXCR on the 5' RACE reads; one entry per CDR3 protein. The sample consists of fewer than 500,000 distinct CDR3 sequences, about 22% of them appearing once. This sample is drawn from a study of CD8 T cells in ankylosing spondylitis. Study-level results: For ankylosing spondylitis blood, a TCR beta motif of several highly homologous variants appeared characteristic. Clones linked to the disease showed a CD8+ phenotype. They occurred at relatively low frequencies in peripheral blood.

Sequencing was done on a sample of blood, either unsorted or a sorted T cell fraction (not recorded which). The sequence derives from a male donor with ankylosing spondylitis.

CDR3 residues: CASSLVSAAPGGEQYF. The CDR3 nucleotides read TGTGCCAGCAGCTTAGTATCGGCGGCCCCGGGGGGAGAGCAGTACTTC. This chain uses TRBV7-2 with TRBJ2-7, with 7 bases aligning to TRBD2. V shed 1 base and J 7 bases; nucleotides not matched to a gene: 13. Germline V gene lookup returns CDR1 SGHTA and CDR2 FQGNSA. This CDR3 is 16 amino acids long.